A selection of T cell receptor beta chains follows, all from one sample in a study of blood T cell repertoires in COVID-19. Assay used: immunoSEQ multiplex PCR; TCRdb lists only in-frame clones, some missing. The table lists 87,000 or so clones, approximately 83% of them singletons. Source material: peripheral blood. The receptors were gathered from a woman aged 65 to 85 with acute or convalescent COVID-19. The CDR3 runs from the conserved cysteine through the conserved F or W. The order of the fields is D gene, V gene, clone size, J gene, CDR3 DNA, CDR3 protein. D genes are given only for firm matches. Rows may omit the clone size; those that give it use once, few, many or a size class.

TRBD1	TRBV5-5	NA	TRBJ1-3	TGTGCCAGCAGAGCCGGGACAGGGACTGGAAACACCATATATTTT	CASRAGTGTGNTIYF
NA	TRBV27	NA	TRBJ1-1	TGTGCCAGCAGTTGGGGAGTCGGGAACACTGAAGCTTTCTTT	CASSWGVGNTEAFF
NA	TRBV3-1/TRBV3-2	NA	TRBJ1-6	TGTGCCAGCAGCCAAGTAAACAGTCACAATTCACCCCTCCACTTT	CASSQVNSHNSPLHF
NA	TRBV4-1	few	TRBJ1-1	TGCGCCAGCAGCCAAGGTCGCCCTCTCCCGAGAAACTTGAACACTGAAGCTTTCTTT	CASSQGRPLPRNLNTEAFF
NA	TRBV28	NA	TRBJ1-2	TGTGCCAGCAAGGGGAAGGCCAACTATGGCTACACCTTC	CASKGKANYGYTF
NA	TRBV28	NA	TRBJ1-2	TGTGCCAGCAGTTTCTACTATGGCTACACCTTC	CASSFYYGYTF
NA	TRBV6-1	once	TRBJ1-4	TGTGCCAGCAGTGAATCCCAGGAAGGGGCTAATGAAAAACTGTTTTTT	CASSESQEGANEKLFF
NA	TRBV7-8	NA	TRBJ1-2	TGTGCCAGCAGCTTAGAGCTTGGGACTGGTTATGGCTACACCTTC	CASSLELGTGYGYTF
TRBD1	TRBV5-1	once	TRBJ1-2	TGCGCCAGCAGCTCTTCACAGGGGGCTGGTGCCGTAAACACCTTC	CASSSSQGAGAVNTF
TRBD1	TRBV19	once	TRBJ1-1	TGTGCCAGTAGCCCGACAGGGTACGGTCGCACTGAAGCTTTCTTT	CASSPTGYGRTEAFF
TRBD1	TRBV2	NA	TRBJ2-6	TGTGCCAGTGGACAGGGCTCAGGGGCCAACGTCCTGACTTTC	CASGQGSGANVLTF
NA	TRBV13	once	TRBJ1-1	TGTGCCAGCAGACCCGGACAGCTGAACACTGAAGCTTTCTTT	CASRPGQLNTEAFF
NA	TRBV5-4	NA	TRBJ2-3	TGTGCCAGCAGCTCCCCGGCAGGTACAGATACGCAGTATTTT	CASSSPAGTDTQYF
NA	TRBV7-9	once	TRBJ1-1	TGTGCCAGCACTAGGGGGGGCACTGAAGCTTTCTTT	CASTRGGTEAFF
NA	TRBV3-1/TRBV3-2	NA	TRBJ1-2	TGTGCCAGCAGCCCGCCTTGGGGAGCGAACTATGGCTACACCTTC	CASSPPWGANYGYTF
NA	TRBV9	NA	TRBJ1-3	TGTGCCAGCAGCGTAGCGGGCGTTGGGGAGAGTGGTGGAAACACCATATATTTT	CASSVAGVGESGGNTIYF
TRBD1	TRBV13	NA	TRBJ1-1	TGTGCCAGCAGCTTAGGCAGGGGGCGAAAGATAGGCGGGGCTTTCTTT	CASSLGRGRKIGGAFF
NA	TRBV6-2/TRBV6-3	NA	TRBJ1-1	TGTGCCAGCAGTTACTCGAAGGCGGCTACTGAAGCTTTCTTT	CASSYSKAATEAFF
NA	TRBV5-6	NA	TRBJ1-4	TGTGCCAGCAGCGGGGGAGGTTATGAAAAACTGTTTTTT	CASSGGGYEKLFF
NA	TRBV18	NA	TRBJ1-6	TGTGCCAGCTCACCACAAATTCAGGGTGTGGGTTCACCCCTCCACTTT	CASSPQIQGVGSPLHF
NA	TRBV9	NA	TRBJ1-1	TGTGCCAGCAGCGTAGACATGAACACTGAAGCTTTCTTT	CASSVDMNTEAFF
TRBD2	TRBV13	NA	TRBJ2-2	TGTGCCAGCAGCTCAAGACTAGCGGGGGCCACCTACACGGTAACCGGGGAGCTGTTTTTT	CASSSRLAGATYTVTGELFF
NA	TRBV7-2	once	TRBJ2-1	TGTGCCAGCAGCACCGACTTTGAAAGCGATGAGCAGTTCTTC	CASSTDFESDEQFF
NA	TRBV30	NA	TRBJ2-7	TGTGCCTGGAGGTGGACATACGAGCAGTACTTC	CAWRWTYEQYF
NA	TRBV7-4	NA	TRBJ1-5	TGTGCCAGCAGCCAGTTCTGTCAGCCCCAGCATTTT	CASSQFCQPQHF
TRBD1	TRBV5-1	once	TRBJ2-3	TGCGCCAGCAGCGCGGACAGGGCGGAGGATACGCAGTATTTT	CASSADRAEDTQYF
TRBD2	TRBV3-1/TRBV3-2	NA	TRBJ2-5	TGTGCCAGCAGCCAAGCCGGGACTAGCGGGGGGGAGACCCAGTACTTC	CASSQAGTSGGETQYF
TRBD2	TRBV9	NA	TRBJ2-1	TGTGCCAGCAGCGTGACTAGCGGAAACAATGAGCAGTTCTTC	CASSVTSGNNEQFF
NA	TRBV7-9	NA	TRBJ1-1	TGTGCCAGCAGTCCTACAGGGTTAGGGACTGAAGCTTTCTTT	CASSPTGLGTEAFF
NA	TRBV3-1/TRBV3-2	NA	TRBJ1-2	TGTGCCAGCAGCCGAGGGTCCGATAGTAACTATGGCTACACCTTC	CASSRGSDSNYGYTF
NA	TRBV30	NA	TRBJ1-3	TGTGCCTGGAGTTTAGCCTACAGACAGGTGAACTCTGGAAACACCATATATTTT	CAWSLAYRQVNSGNTIYF
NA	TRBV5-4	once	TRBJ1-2	TGTGCCAGCAGCTTGGGGGCGACAGGCAAGAACTATGGCTACACCTTC	CASSLGATGKNYGYTF
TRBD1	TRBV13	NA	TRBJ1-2	TGTGCCAGCAGCTTACATGACAGGGAGTATGGCTACACCTTC	CASSLHDREYGYTF
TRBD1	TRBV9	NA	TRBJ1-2	TGTGCCAGCAGCGTATATGTCGGGACAGGGCCTTTCGGCTACACCTTC	CASSVYVGTGPFGYTF
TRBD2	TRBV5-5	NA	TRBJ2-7	TGTGCCAGCAGCTCCGGGACTAGCGGGGTGGACGAGCAGTACTTC	CASSSGTSGVDEQYF
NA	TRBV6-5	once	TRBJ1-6	TGTGCCAGCAGTTCGATACAGGGCGAGTATTCACCCCTCCACTTT	CASSSIQGEYSPLHF
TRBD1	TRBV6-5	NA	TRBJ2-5	TGTGCCAGCAGCCCCGGGACAGGTCAAGAGACCCAGTACTTC	CASSPGTGQETQYF
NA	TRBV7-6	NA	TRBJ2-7	TGTGCCAGCAGCCGAACATACGAGCAGTACTTC	CASSRTYEQYF
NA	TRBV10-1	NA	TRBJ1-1	TGCGCCAGCAGTGCCTCTAGGAACACTGAAGCTTTCTTT	CASSASRNTEAFF
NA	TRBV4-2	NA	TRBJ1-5	TGTGCCAGCAGCCAAGATAGACACACTAGCAATCAGCCCCAGCATTTT	CASSQDRHTSNQPQHF
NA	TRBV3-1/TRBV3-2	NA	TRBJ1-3	TGTGCCAGCAGGGGCGACTCTGGAAACACCATATATTTT	CASRGDSGNTIYF
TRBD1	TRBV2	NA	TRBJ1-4	TGTGCCAGCAGTACCGACAGGGGGCGGGAAAAACTGTTTTTT	CASSTDRGREKLFF
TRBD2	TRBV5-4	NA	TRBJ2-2	TGTGCCAGCAGCTCTCCGGGACTAGCAATCACCGGGGAGCTGTTTTTT	CASSSPGLAITGELFF
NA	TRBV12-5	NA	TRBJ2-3	TGTGCTAGTGGTTTGGTATACTACCGGAGCACAGATACGCAGTATTTT	CASGLVYYRSTDTQYF
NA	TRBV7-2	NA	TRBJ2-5	TGTGCCAGCAGCTCCCTCCTCTCCTACGGGACCCAGTACTTC	CASSSLLSYGTQYF